One sample yielded the 14 T cell receptor beta chains listed below, sequenced in a study of T cell responses to AZD1222 COVID-19 vaccine. TCRdb keeps only in-frame clones here, not all; method: immunoSEQ multiplex PCR. The table shows 90,000 to 120,000 clones, with about 90% occurring only once. The material was peripheral blood, obtained on day 0 of AZD1222 vaccination. The receptor source for this set is an adult in good health.

V is TRBV28 and J is TRBJ1-5, with D unclear. V was cut by 5 bases and J by 8 bases, with 19 bases left in between. Germline CDR1 and CDR2: MDHEN and SYDVKM. This CDR3 is built from 15 residues. The CDR3 here is CASSRGRSGWEPQHF. The CDR3 bases are TGTGCCAGCAGTCGAGGTCGTTCTGGTTGGGAGCCCCAGCATTTT.

The V and J genes are TRBV24-1 and TRBJ1-2, with TRBD1 as a possible D gene (6 bases). V lost 6 bases, J lost 1 base, and 11 bases lay in between. There are 14 residues in the CDR3. Germline V gene data show CDR1 as KGHDR and CDR2 as SFDVKD. In DNA, the CDR3 is TGTGCCACCAGTCCGGGACACATTAACTATGGCTACACCTTC. This translates into CATSPGHINYGYTF.

The chain recombines TRBV6-5 with TRBJ2-2, with 11 bases identical to TRBD2. The length of the CDR3 is 14 residues. J gave up 6 bases and V 4 bases, and 1 base lay outside the gene matches. The germline gives CDR1 MNHEY, CDR2 SVGAGI. The CDR3, as DNA: TGTGCCAGCAGTTCACTAGCGGGGGCCGGGGAGCTGTTTTTT. Residues: CASSSLAGAGELFF.

The V gene is TRBV5-1, the J gene TRBJ1-2, with unresolved D. The CDR3 runs to 13 residues. From germline, CDR1 is SGHRS and CDR2 YFSETQ. Trimming took 7 bases from V and 8 from J, leaving 18 bases between them. CDR3 sequence reads: CASRAEGVKGYTF. The CDR3 DNA reads as TGCGCCAGCCGCGCGGAGGGAGTTAAAGGCTACACCTTC.

The chain is built from TRBV7-2 and TRBJ1-1; D is unclear. The length of the CDR3 is 15 residues. The germline gives CDR1 SGHTA, CDR2 FQGNSA. Trimming shortened V by 6 bases and J by 0 bases, and 14 bases separated the two germline ends. CDR3 sequence (DNA): TGTGCCAGCAGACCGTCAGGTAGGGTGAACACTGAAGCTTTCTTT. Protein product: CASRPSGRVNTEAFF.

J is TRBJ1-3 and V is TRBV18; D call uncertain. V was cut by 2 bases and J by 7 bases, with 6 bases left in between. Germline V gene lookup returns CDR1 KGHSH and CDR2 LQKENI. The CDR3 is 12 amino acids. DNA of the CDR3: TGTGCCAGCTCACCAATTCAGAACACCATATATTTT. Its protein product is CASSPIQNTIYF.

The CDR3 is CASSLRGGNNIQYF. DNA of the CDR3: TGTGCCAGCAGTTTACGAGGGGGCAATAACATTCAGTACTTC. The chain combines TRBV28 with TRBJ2-4, with 7 bases matching TRBD1. This CDR3 region has 14 residues. Unmatched junction bases numbered 5, after V lost 2 bases and J lost 7 bases. Germline V CDR1 and CDR2: MDHEN, SYDVKM.

The V call is TRBV20-1, the J call TRBJ2-7, with D possibly matching TRBD1 (6 bases). This CDR3 contains 14 residues. With 3 bases removed from V and 5 bases from J, the gap between germline ends came to 17 bases. Germline-derived CDR1 and CDR2 are DFQATT and SNEGSKA (reference sequence). DNA of the CDR3: TGCAGTGCTAGTATCGCAGGGGCTAACAACGAGCAGTACTTC. Encoded protein: CSASIAGANNEQYF.

This clone occurred a few times. This rearrangement joins TRBV27 to TRBJ2-7, with TRBD2 as a possible D gene (5 bases). V shed 6 bases and J shed 3 bases, with 12 bases lying between them. The CDR3 is 13 amino acids. From germline, CDR1 is MNHEY and CDR2 SMNVEV (reference sequence). The CDR3 nucleotides are TGTGCCAGCAGGCGGGCGACTTTCTACGAGCAGTACTTC. This sequence encodes CASRRATFYEQYF.

The chain links TRBV4-2 to TRBJ2-2; D gene ambiguous. This CDR3 is 13 amino acids long. The germline V gene encodes CDR1 LGHNA and CDR2 YNFKEQ. Deletions cut 4 bases from V and 1 base from J, with 4 bases between. Here the CDR3 reads CASSPGNTGELFF. CDR3 coding DNA: TGTGCCAGCAGCCCCGGGAACACCGGGGAGCTGTTTTTT.

This chain joins TRBV7-3 and TRBJ2-1; D gene ambiguous. There are 13 residues in the CDR3. Germline CDR1 SGHTA, CDR2 FQGTGA. Between the trimmed V and J ends, which lost 5 bases and 1 base, there was a span of 6 bases. CDR3 loop: CASSAASYNEQFF. The DNA for the CDR3 is TGTGCCAGCAGCGCGGCGTCCTACAATGAGCAGTTCTTC.

The chain is built from TRBV7-2 and TRBJ2-7; TRBD2 might be the D (6 bases). Germline CDR1 is SGHTA and CDR2 is FQGNSA. CDR3 length: 16 residues. V was clipped by 5 bases and J by 0 bases, with 17 bases between them. DNA for the CDR3: TGTGCCAGCAGCCCGAACCTTAGCGGAATCTCCTACGAGCAGTACTTC. Translating it yields CASSPNLSGISYEQYF.

This rearrangement joins TRBV28 to TRBJ2-1, with 7 bases matching TRBD2. CDR3 length: 11 residues. V was pared by 6 bases and J by 7 bases, with 0 bases of the junction left unmatched. Germline lookup yields CDR1 MDHEN and CDR2 SYDVKM. The CDR3 coding sequence is TGTGCCAGCAGCGGGAGGAATGAGCAGTTCTTC. As protein: CASSGRNEQFF.

As DNA, the CDR3 is TGTGCCAGCAGCCGAATAGACGGCAATTCACCCCTCCACTTT. Its protein product is CASSRIDGNSPLHF. The chain uses TRBV3-1 (or the pseudogene TRBV3-2) and TRBJ1-6; no definite D call. The germline gives CDR1 LGHDT, CDR2 YNNKEL (reference sequence). V gave up 4 bases and J gave up 7 bases, with 11 bases separating them. The CDR3 totals 14 residues.